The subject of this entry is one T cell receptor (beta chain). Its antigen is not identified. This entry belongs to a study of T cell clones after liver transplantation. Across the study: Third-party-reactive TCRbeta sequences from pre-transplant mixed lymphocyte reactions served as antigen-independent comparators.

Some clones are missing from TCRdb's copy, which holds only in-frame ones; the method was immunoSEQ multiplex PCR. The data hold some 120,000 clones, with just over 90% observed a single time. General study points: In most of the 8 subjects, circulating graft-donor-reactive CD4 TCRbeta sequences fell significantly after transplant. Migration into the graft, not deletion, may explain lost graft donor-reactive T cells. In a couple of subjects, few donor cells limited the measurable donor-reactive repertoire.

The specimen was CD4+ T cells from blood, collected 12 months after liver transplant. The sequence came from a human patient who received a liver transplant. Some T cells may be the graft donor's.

The CDR3: CASSLGTSADSYEQYF. In DNA, the CDR3 is TGTGCCAGCAGCTTGGGGACTAGCGCCGATTCCTACGAGCAGTACTTC. V gene TRBV5-4 combines with J gene TRBJ2-5, with 9 bases matching TRBD2. The DNA end favors TRBJ2-7, so the J call may be wrong. The CDR3 runs to 16 residues. Germline CDR1 reads SGHNT; CDR2 reads YYREEE (reference sequence).